One and the same sample provided the 24 T cell receptor beta chains below, sequenced in a study of blood T cell repertoires in COVID-19. Sequencing used immunoSEQ multiplex PCR; TCRdb keeps in-frame clones, though not all of them. Of about 220,000 clones listed, 75% to 90% are singletons. Material for sequencing was peripheral blood. These receptors all stem from a woman in her 70s with COVID-19, enrolled during active disease.

The rearrangement joins TRBV28 to TRBJ1-1, with TRBD1 as a possible D gene (6 bases). The germline V and J ends were trimmed by 6 bases and 5 bases, with 19 bases remaining between them. Germline CDR1 is MDHEN and CDR2 is SYDVKM. The CDR3 has 15 residues. The chain's CDR3 is CASSQSPTGRTEAFF. CDR3 sequence (DNA): TGTGCCAGCAGCCAAAGCCCTACAGGGAGAACTGAAGCTTTCTTT. Full variable domain (outside the CDR3, taken from reference TRBV28 and TRBJ1-1): DVKVTQSSRYLVKRTGEKVFLECVQDMDHENMFWYRQDPGLGLRLIYFSYDVKMKEKGDIPEGYSVSREKKERFSLILESASTNQTSMYLCASSQSPTGRTEAFFGQGTRLTVV.

J is TRBJ2-7 and V is TRBV7-8, with 7 bases matching TRBD2. The V gene's germline CDR1 is SGHVS and CDR2 FQNEAQ. The CDR3 loop spans 15 amino acids. Losses at the gene ends were 3 bases for V and 1 base for J; bases not matched to a gene: 6. Here the CDR3 DNA reads TGTGCCAGCAGCTTTGGAACGGGGGGTTCCTACGAGCAGTACTTC. Protein product: CASSFGTGGSYEQYF.

This chain joins TRBV28 and TRBJ1-4; 9 bases agree with TRBD1. The CDR3 consists of 13 residues. V dropped 7 bases and J dropped 10; count of bases not matched to a gene: 7. CDR1 is MDHEN, CDR2 SYDVKM, per germline. For the CDR3, the DNA is TGTGCCAGCACCGGACAGGGGCTTAGAAAACTGTTTTTT. This codes for CASTGQGLRKLFF.

The rearrangement joins TRBV27 to TRBJ2-2; D is unclear. V gave up 8 bases and J gave up 0 bases, with 7 bases separating them. CDR1 and CDR2 (germline): MNHEY, SMNVEV (reference sequence). CDR3 length: 13 residues. The CDR3 region has the DNA TGTGCCAGCGCGGCGGCGAACACCGGGGAGCTGTTTTTT. Its translation: CASAAANTGELFF.

The genes are TRBV9 and TRBJ2-7; weak D call: TRBD2 (6 bases). There are 15 residues in the CDR3. The germline gives CDR1 SGDLS, CDR2 YYNGEE. V lost 0 bases and J 5 bases, leaving 15 bases between the germline ends. The CDR3 bases are TGTGCCAGCAGCGTAGTAGGCCGGGAGTCCAACGAGCAGTACTTC. Translated, it gives CASSVVGRESNEQYF.

The V call is TRBV20-1, the J call TRBJ2-1, with D unclear. Trimming removed 8 bases from V and 4 bases from J, with 9 bases in between. Germline lookup yields CDR1 DFQATT and CDR2 SNEGSKA (reference sequence). The CDR3 has 11 amino acids. The CDR3 here is CSQETYNEQFF. CDR3 in DNA: TGCAGTCAAGAAACATACAATGAGCAGTTCTTC.

The chain employs TRBV19 and TRBJ1-5, with D possibly TRBD1 on 6 matching bases. The CDR3 is made up of 15 amino acids. V lost 9 bases and J lost 1, with 16 bases in between. The V gene's germline CDR1 is LNHDA and CDR2 SQIVND (reference sequence). The CDR3 loop reads CASLGTPTSNQPQHF. The CDR3 DNA sequence: TGTGCCAGCCTTGGGACACCTACCAGCAATCAGCCCCAGCATTTT.

The chain recombines TRBV6-2 or TRBV6-3 with TRBJ1-1, with D perhaps matching TRBD1 (6 bases). The CDR3 loop spans 15 amino acids. Germline CDR1 and CDR2: MNHEY and SVGEGT. V was cut by 0 bases and J by 11 bases, with 19 bases left in between. The chain's CDR3 is CASSYSDKGVDFAFF. The CDR3 bases are TGTGCCAGCAGTTACTCAGACAAGGGGGTTGACTTTGCTTTCTTT.

This clone has a handful of counts. The chain carries TRBV19 and TRBJ2-3; tentatively, D is TRBD2 (6 bases). The CDR3 spans 15 residues. Germline loops: CDR1 LNHDA, CDR2 SQIVND (reference sequence). Between the trimmed V and J ends, which lost 4 bases and 4 bases, there was a span of 15 bases. DNA of the CDR3: TGTGCCAGTAGTAACCTTATGGGGGGACCAGATACGCAGTATTTT. Protein: CASSNLMGGPDTQYF.

CDR3 region: CAWSVLPPAMNTEAFF. The CDR3 coding sequence is TGTGCCTGGAGTGTCCTTCCCCCAGCGATGAACACTGAAGCTTTCTTT. The rearrangement joins TRBV30 to TRBJ1-1; D uncertain. Germline V CDR1 and CDR2: GTSNPN, SVGIG (reference sequence). The CDR3 consists of 16 residues. Deletions cut 0 bases from V and 0 bases from J, with 14 bases between.

The V and J genes are TRBV7-6 and TRBJ2-2; 10 bases agree with TRBD2. Germline CDR1 and CDR2: SGHVS and FNYEAQ. The V gene end was trimmed by 6 bases and the J gene end by 0 bases; junction bases not matched to a gene: 7. The CDR3 is 17 residues long. The CDR3 loop reads CASSFLAGGANTGELFF. CDR3 coding DNA: TGTGCCAGCAGTTTTTTAGCGGGAGGTGCGAACACCGGGGAGCTGTTTTTT.

The DNA of the CDR3 is TGCAGCGTTTTAGAGGCCACAGATACGCAGTATTTT. It translates to CSVLEATDTQYF. The chain uses TRBV29-1 and TRBJ2-3; D gene uncertain. The CDR3 is 12 amino acids. Germline V gives CDR1 SQVTM, CDR2 ANQGSEA. Trimming pared 5 bases from V and 2 bases from J, leaving 8 bases between.

In this sample, this clone turned up once. The chain recombines TRBV5-1 with TRBJ2-7; D might be TRBD1 (6 bases). Trimming removed 2 bases from V and 4 bases from J, with 13 bases in between. Germline lookup yields CDR1 SGHRS and CDR2 YFSETQ. This CDR3 has 14 amino acids. The CDR3 DNA reads TGCGCCAGCAGCTTACAGGGTTCAAGGTACGAGCAGTACTTC. This sequence encodes CASSLQGSRYEQYF. Filled out from reference TRBV5-1 and TRBJ2-7, the complete variable domain reads KAGVTQTPRYLIKTRGQQVTLSCSPISGHRSVSWYQQTPGQGLQFLFEYFSETQRNKGNFPGRFSGRQFSNSRSEMNVSTLELGDSALYLCASSLQGSRYEQYFGPGTRLTVT.

This clone was detected only a few times. V and J are TRBV6-5 and TRBJ1-2; 10 bases fit TRBD1. Germline CDR1 is MNHEY and CDR2 is SVGAGI. The CDR3 spans 15 residues. V shed 0 bases and J 5 bases; nucleotides not matched to a gene: 3. For the CDR3, the DNA is TGTGCCAGCAGTTACTCGGACAGGGGGGCATATGGCTACACCTTC. It translates to CASSYSDRGAYGYTF.

The chain uses TRBV18 and TRBJ1-5, with TRBD1 identical over 10 bases. The CDR3 is 15 amino acids. The germline CDR1 and CDR2 sequences are KGHSH and LQKENI. Unmatched junction bases numbered 3, after V lost 5 bases and J lost 2 bases. CDR3 in DNA: TGTGCCAGCTCAGGGACAGGGGACGGCAATCAGCCCCAGCATTTT. Protein sequence: CASSGTGDGNQPQHF. Looking up the rest from reference TRBV18 and TRBJ1-5 gives the full variable domain: NAGVMQNPRHLVRRRGQEARLRCSPMKGHSHVYWYRQLPEEGLKFMVYLQKENIIDESGMPKERFSAEFPKEGPSILRIQQVVRGDSAAYFCASSGTGDGNQPQHFGDGTRLSIL.

The chain combines TRBV10-3 with TRBJ2-3; TRBD1 agrees at 9 bases. The V and J ends lost 10 bases and 2 bases, in that order; junction bases with no gene match: 10. The CDR3 runs 15 residues. Looked up from germline, CDR1 is ENHRY and CDR2 is SYGVKD. CDR3 nucleotides: TGTGCCACCGGGCTGGGGACAGGGATCACAGATACGCAGTATTTT. It specifies CATGLGTGITDTQYF.

The table lists this clone with a few counts. The CDR3 here is CASSSNGLAASYEQYF. CDR3 nucleotide sequence: TGTGCCAGCTCATCGAATGGACTAGCGGCCTCCTACGAGCAGTACTTC. The rearrangement links TRBV18 to TRBJ2-7, with 10 positions matching TRBD2. The length of the CDR3 is 16 residues. V dropped 5 bases and J dropped 0; count of bases not matched to a gene: 7. Germline CDR1 is KGHSH and CDR2 is LQKENI.

The chain uses TRBV6-5 and TRBJ1-3; D is possibly TRBD1 (6 bases). Germline V lookup: CDR1 MNHEY, CDR2 SVGAGI. Trimming removed 9 bases from V and 4 bases from J, with 13 bases in between. The CDR3 has 13 amino acids. DNA of the CDR3: TGTGCCAGTAAACGGCAGGGGGGAAACACCATATATTTT. Protein: CASKRQGGNTIYF.

The chain has TRBV19 and TRBJ1-2; 7 nucleotides match TRBD1. The CDR3 has 15 residues. The germline gives CDR1 LNHDA, CDR2 SQIVND (reference sequence). Trimming cost V 5 bases and J 4 bases; bases outside gene matches: 10. The CDR3 nucleotides read TGTGCCAGTAGTCTAGGGACAGCCGGCACCTATGGCTACACCTTC. Protein product: CASSLGTAGTYGYTF. The full variable domain, completed using reference TRBV19 and TRBJ1-2, is DGGITQSPKYLFRKEGQNVTLSCEQNLNHDAMYWYRQDPGQGLRLIYYSQIVNDFQKGDIAEGYSVSREKKESFPLTVTSAQKNPTAFYLCASSLGTAGTYGYTFGSGTRLTVV.

V and J are TRBV9 and TRBJ1-6; D is possibly TRBD1 (5 bases). CDR3 length equals 14 residues. CDR1 is SGDLS, CDR2 YYNGEE, per germline. V shed 3 bases and J shed 10 bases, with 14 bases lying between them. For the CDR3, the DNA is TGTGCCAGCAGCGCCGACAGAACAACGTCACCCCTCCACTTT. It translates to CASSADRTTSPLHF.

This clone was observed a few times. The CDR3 reads CAWSAGTSSYNEQFF. For the CDR3, the DNA is TGTGCCTGGAGCGCCGGGACAAGCTCCTACAATGAGCAGTTCTTC. V is TRBV30 and J is TRBJ2-1; D perhaps matches TRBD1 (6 bases). V was trimmed by 3 bases and J by 0 bases, leaving 12 bases between them. Germline loops: CDR1 GTSNPN, CDR2 SVGIG (reference sequence). The CDR3 length is 15 residues.

The chain joins TRBV5-1 to TRBJ2-6; a weak D match, TRBD2 (6 bases). With 4 bases removed from V and 1 base from J, the gap between germline ends came to 12 bases. Per germline, CDR1 SGHRS and CDR2 YFSETQ. This CDR3 region has 16 residues. The CDR3, as DNA: TGCGCCAGCAGCCCCCCCGGAGGGTCTGGGGCCAACGTCCTGACTTTC. It yields the protein CASSPPGGSGANVLTF.

V is TRBV7-8 and J is TRBJ1-6, with D possibly matching TRBD1 (5 bases). There are 14 residues in the CDR3. CDR1 and CDR2 from the germline V gene are SGHVS and FQNEAQ. V gave up 6 bases and J gave up 7 bases, with 13 bases separating them. CDR3 DNA: TGTGCCAGCAGAACGGGGGGTCAGAATTCACCCCTCCACTTT. Residues: CASRTGGQNSPLHF.

This rearrangement joins TRBV19 to TRBJ2-1; 9 bases match TRBD2. Unmatched junction bases numbered 4, after V lost 5 bases and J lost 2 bases. The CDR3 is 15 amino acids. Germline assignment: CDR1 LNHDA and CDR2 SQIVND (reference sequence). The CDR3 sequence is CASSVTSGTYNEQFF. In DNA form, the CDR3 reads TGTGCCAGTAGTGTGACTAGCGGTACCTACAATGAGCAGTTCTTC.